This T cell receptor (beta chain) is from a study of Ad26.COV2.S vaccination and SARS-CoV-2 variants. Study-wide context: Into the muscle, Ad26.COV2.S was dosed once or twice, 56 days apart.

With regard to this clone: Its target is not known.

As to treatment: roughly 19 received Ad26.COV2.S at low or high dose, single or two shots; about 5 received placebo; per-sample allocation not given. Collection of the samples took place on day 63 after the first injection of vaccine or placebo. The CDR3 spans 19 residues. The germline V gene has CDR1 SEHNR and CDR2 FQNEAQ (reference sequence). V was clipped by 2 bases and J by 0 bases, with 21 bases between them. Sequencing used immunoSEQ multiplex PCR; TCRdb keeps in-frame clones, though not all of them. Among about 420,000 clones listed, 85% to 90% were seen once. Study-wide findings and caveats: Following vaccination, spike-specific CD8+ and CD4+ T cell responses reportedly exhibited substantial breadth. The TCR breadth and depth analyses may have produced an underestimate of total T cell responses.

This material consisted of peripheral blood, taken in a trial of Ad26.COV2.S vaccine versus placebo. This chain links TRBV7-9 with TRBJ2-3; the D is unclear. The TCR comes from a person aged 18 to 59 who received the Ad26.COV2.S COVID-19 vaccine or a placebo. Here the CDR3 reads CASSLFQLPTLSSTDTQYF. The CDR3 nucleotides are TGTGCCAGCAGCTTATTTCAGCTACCAACCCTCTCTAGCACAGATACGCAGTATTTT.